Below, one T cell receptor beta chain is given with its context. Under the authors' procedure: Reference gene primer amplification in the assay estimated nucleated cell counts. The assay was immunoSEQ multiplex PCR, and TCRdb's table has in-frame clones only and misses some. V, J and clone size reflect that table, while D and trimming were determined from the DNA. The sample contains 200,000 to 250,000 clones, 92% of which appear only once. These data belong to a study of blood T cell repertoires in COVID-19. Overall study: The samples span acute and convalescent COVID-19 from the United States, Italy and Spain. In each case, the material was cDNA or gDNA derived from T cells, B-cell-depleted T cells, or PBMCs.

Germline CDR1 is SGHTA and CDR2 is FQGNSA. The V gene end was trimmed by 2 bases and the J gene end by 8 bases; junction bases not matched to a gene: 9. The CDR3 consists of 15 residues. The sequenced sample consisted of peripheral blood. The chain employs TRBV7-2 and TRBJ2-1, with 7 nucleotides matching TRBD2. The receptor was derived from a man between 60 and 70 years old with COVID-19, enrolled during active disease. The CDR3 DNA reads TGTGCCAGCAGCTTAATGGGCGGGAGTTTCGATGAGCAGTTCTTC. Encoded protein: CASSLMGGSFDEQFF. Looking up the rest from reference TRBV7-2 and TRBJ2-1 gives the full variable domain: GAGVSQSPSNKVTEKGKDVELRCDPISGHTALYWYRQSLGQGLEFLIYFQGNSAPDKSGLPSDRFSAERTGGSVSTLTIQRTQQEDSAVYLCASSLMGGSFDEQFFGPGTRLTVL.